Listed below are T cell receptor beta chains from one sample, sequenced in a study of T cells in localized non-small cell lung cancer. Measured with immunoSEQ multiplex PCR; TCRdb has only the in-frame clones, and not every one. The sample has some 4,500 clones, roughly 21% seen once; the top ten hold around 5.2%. Sequenced here: lung tumor tissue, sampled before any cancer treatment. The source is an older female donor with stage I lung adenocarcinoma. Each CDR3 is given with its conserved first and last residue. Each record gives: V gene, J gene, D gene, clone size, CDR3 protein, CDR3 DNA. A D gene is named only where the DNA matches it firmly. The size entry is marked missing in some rows and otherwise reads once, few, many or a size class.

v_call: TRBV11-3; j_call: TRBJ2-7; d_call: NA; clone_size: few; cdr3_aa: CASSLVGSGPYEQYF; cdr3_nt: TGTGCCAGCAGCTTAGTCGGATCCGGTCCGTACGAGCAGTACTTC
v_call: TRBV30; j_call: TRBJ2-7; d_call: NA; clone_size: NA; cdr3_aa: CAWEKNYEQYF; cdr3_nt: TGTGCCTGGGAGAAGAATTACGAGCAGTACTTC
v_call: TRBV11-3; j_call: TRBJ1-1; d_call: TRBD1; clone_size: few; cdr3_aa: CASNKDRSMNTEAFF; cdr3_nt: TGTGCCAGCAACAAGGACAGGTCCATGAACACTGAAGCTTTCTTT
v_call: TRBV18; j_call: TRBJ1-1; d_call: TRBD1; clone_size: once; cdr3_aa: CASSLQGGDTEAFF; cdr3_nt: TGTGCCAGCTCATTACAGGGGGGGGACACTGAAGCTTTCTTT
v_call: TRBV6-1; j_call: TRBJ1-5; d_call: NA; clone_size: few; cdr3_aa: CASSEALGNQPQHF; cdr3_nt: TGTGCCAGCAGTGAAGCGTTGGGCAATCAGCCCCAGCATTTT
v_call: TRBV11-3; j_call: TRBJ1-2; d_call: TRBD1; clone_size: few; cdr3_aa: CASSLTGGGYDYGYTF; cdr3_nt: TGTGCCAGCAGCTTGACAGGGGGCGGTTATGACTATGGCTACACCTTC
v_call: TRBV14; j_call: TRBJ2-1; d_call: TRBD2; clone_size: few; cdr3_aa: CASSRAGGSYNEQFF; cdr3_nt: TGTGCCAGCAGCCGAGCGGGAGGCTCCTACAATGAGCAGTTCTTC
v_call: TRBV30; j_call: TRBJ1-1; d_call: NA; clone_size: few; cdr3_aa: CAWRPSTEAFF; cdr3_nt: TGTGCCTGGAGGCCTAGTACTGAAGCTTTCTTT
v_call: TRBV19; j_call: TRBJ2-7; d_call: TRBD1; clone_size: NA; cdr3_aa: CASSIQGAIPMEQYF; cdr3_nt: TGTGCCAGTAGTATTCAGGGGGCGATCCCTATGGAGCAGTACTTC
v_call: TRBV30; j_call: TRBJ1-2; d_call: NA; clone_size: NA; cdr3_aa: CAWSVGYGYTF; cdr3_nt: TGTGCCTGGAGTGTAGGGTATGGCTACACCTTC
v_call: TRBV9; j_call: TRBJ2-7; d_call: NA; clone_size: few; cdr3_aa: CASSGIGGEQYF; cdr3_nt: TGTGCCAGCAGTGGGATCGGGGGCGAGCAGTACTTC
v_call: TRBV18; j_call: TRBJ2-2; d_call: NA; clone_size: NA; cdr3_aa: CASSLSLDGNTGELFF; cdr3_nt: TGTGCCAGCTCACTCAGCCTGGACGGGAACACCGGGGAGCTGTTTTTT
v_call: TRBV19; j_call: TRBJ2-3; d_call: NA; clone_size: NA; cdr3_aa: CASSATLGDTQYF; cdr3_nt: TGTGCCAGTAGTGCGACTCTCGGGGATACGCAGTATTTT
v_call: TRBV18; j_call: TRBJ2-7; d_call: NA; clone_size: NA; cdr3_aa: CASSPERPVGFEQYF; cdr3_nt: TGTGCCAGCTCACCTGAGCGCCCCGTGGGGTTCGAGCAGTACTTC
v_call: TRBV9; j_call: TRBJ1-6; d_call: NA; clone_size: NA; cdr3_aa: CASSVQASGSPLHF; cdr3_nt: TGTGCCAGCAGCGTACAGGCGTCAGGATCACCCCTCCACTTT
v_call: TRBV30; j_call: TRBJ2-7; d_call: NA; clone_size: few; cdr3_aa: CAWSGEGLQQYF; cdr3_nt: TGTGCCTGGAGTGGAGAGGGTCTCCAGCAGTACTTC
v_call: TRBV11-3; j_call: TRBJ2-7; d_call: NA; clone_size: large; cdr3_aa: CASSLDGRNFYEQYF; cdr3_nt: TGTGCCAGCAGCTTGGATGGTCGCAACTTCTACGAGCAGTACTTC
v_call: TRBV6-8; j_call: TRBJ2-7; d_call: TRBD1; clone_size: NA; cdr3_aa: CASSWRTGTVYEQYF; cdr3_nt: TGTGCCAGCAGTTGGAGAACCGGGACAGTATACGAGCAGTACTTC
v_call: TRBV5-1; j_call: TRBJ2-5; d_call: TRBD2; clone_size: few; cdr3_aa: CASRGGASGSFQETQYF; cdr3_nt: TGCGCCAGCCGTGGGGGGGCTAGCGGGAGTTTCCAAGAGACCCAGTACTTC
v_call: TRBV6-8; j_call: TRBJ2-7; d_call: TRBD1; clone_size: NA; cdr3_aa: CASSFAGTGSEQYF; cdr3_nt: TGTGCCAGCAGCTTCGCCGGGACAGGGAGCGAGCAGTACTTC
v_call: TRBV30; j_call: TRBJ2-1; d_call: NA; clone_size: NA; cdr3_aa: CAWDSQGVSEQFF; cdr3_nt: TGTGCCTGGGATAGCCAAGGGGTTTCGGAGCAGTTCTTC
v_call: TRBV15; j_call: TRBJ2-1; d_call: NA; clone_size: few; cdr3_aa: CATSRFRTYNEQFF; cdr3_nt: TGTGCCACCAGCAGGTTCCGAACCTACAATGAGCAGTTCTTC
v_call: TRBV19; j_call: TRBJ1-1; d_call: NA; clone_size: NA; cdr3_aa: CASRRLNTEAFF; cdr3_nt: TGTGCCAGTAGAAGGCTGAACACTGAAGCTTTCTTT
v_call: TRBV7-8; j_call: TRBJ1-1; d_call: NA; clone_size: few; cdr3_aa: CASSWGWDTEAFF; cdr3_nt: TGTGCCAGCAGCTGGGGGTGGGACACTGAAGCTTTCTTT
v_call: TRBV6-7; j_call: TRBJ2-1; d_call: NA; clone_size: few; cdr3_aa: CASSEWSKQFF; cdr3_nt: TGTGCCAGCAGTGAATGGAGTAAGCAGTTCTTC
v_call: TRBV4-1; j_call: TRBJ2-5; d_call: NA; clone_size: few; cdr3_aa: CASSQSQTGSWETQYF; cdr3_nt: TGCGCCAGCAGCCAGAGTCAGACCGGGAGCTGGGAGACCCAGTACTTC
v_call: TRBV11-3; j_call: TRBJ2-7; d_call: TRBD2; clone_size: medium-sized; cdr3_aa: CASSLRERAGGIVRNEQYF; cdr3_nt: TGTGCCAGCAGCTTACGGGAAAGGGCGGGAGGTATCGTCCGGAACGAGCAGTACTTC
v_call: TRBV9; j_call: TRBJ2-7; d_call: NA; clone_size: NA; cdr3_aa: CASSAGLTEQYF; cdr3_nt: TGTGCCAGCAGCGCAGGCTTGACAGAGCAGTACTTC
v_call: TRBV6-8; j_call: TRBJ2-7; d_call: NA; clone_size: few; cdr3_aa: CASSVPPKDYEQYF; cdr3_nt: TGTGCCAGCAGTGTACCACCTAAAGATTACGAGCAGTACTTC
v_call: TRBV5-1; j_call: TRBJ2-7; d_call: NA; clone_size: few; cdr3_aa: CASSQDHRVLGEQYF; cdr3_nt: TGCGCCAGCAGCCAAGATCACCGGGTCTTGGGTGAGCAGTACTTC
v_call: TRBV6-8; j_call: TRBJ2-7; d_call: NA; clone_size: NA; cdr3_aa: CASREGAHEQYF; cdr3_nt: TGTGCCAGCCGGGAAGGAGCTCACGAGCAGTACTTC
v_call: TRBV6-8; j_call: TRBJ1-2; d_call: NA; clone_size: few; cdr3_aa: CASTESTTYNYGYTF; cdr3_nt: TGTGCCAGCACCGAGAGTACTACCTATAACTATGGCTACACCTTC
v_call: TRBV11-3; j_call: TRBJ1-3; d_call: NA; clone_size: few; cdr3_aa: CASSLQRNSGNTIYF; cdr3_nt: TGTGCCAGCAGCTTACAACGGAACTCTGGAAACACCATATATTTT
v_call: TRBV11-3; j_call: TRBJ2-7; d_call: TRBD1; clone_size: few; cdr3_aa: CASSERDRDYEQYF; cdr3_nt: TGTGCCAGCAGCGAACGGGACAGAGACTACGAGCAGTACTTC
v_call: TRBV9; j_call: TRBJ2-7; d_call: NA; clone_size: few; cdr3_aa: CASSEGIGYEQYF; cdr3_nt: TGTGCCAGCAGCGAGGGGATTGGGTACGAGCAGTACTTC
v_call: TRBV30; j_call: TRBJ1-1; d_call: NA; clone_size: few; cdr3_aa: CAWSVRDEAFF; cdr3_nt: TGTGCCTGGAGTGTAAGAGATGAAGCTTTCTTT
v_call: TRBV5-1; j_call: TRBJ2-7; d_call: NA; clone_size: few; cdr3_aa: CASSTTIDNTYEQYF; cdr3_nt: TGCGCCAGCAGCACCACCATAGATAATACCTACGAGCAGTACTTC
v_call: TRBV29-1; j_call: TRBJ1-4; d_call: NA; clone_size: few; cdr3_aa: CSVEEGADEKLFF; cdr3_nt: TGCAGCGTTGAAGAGGGGGCAGATGAAAAACTGTTTTTT
v_call: TRBV9; j_call: TRBJ1-2; d_call: TRBD1; clone_size: few; cdr3_aa: CASSVEGTGWDYGYTF; cdr3_nt: TGTGCCAGCAGCGTAGAGGGGACAGGGTGGGACTATGGCTACACCTTC
v_call: TRBV11-3; j_call: TRBJ2-1; d_call: NA; clone_size: NA; cdr3_aa: CASTEPGGFYNEQFF; cdr3_nt: TGTGCCAGCACCGAACCTGGTGGGTTCTACAATGAGCAGTTCTTC
v_call: TRBV11-3; j_call: TRBJ1-3; d_call: NA; clone_size: medium-sized; cdr3_aa: CASSLKGRGAGNTIYF; cdr3_nt: TGTGCCAGCAGCTTAAAAGGGAGAGGGGCTGGAAACACCATATATTTT
v_call: TRBV15; j_call: TRBJ1-3; d_call: TRBD1; clone_size: NA; cdr3_aa: CATSRRDRGSGNTIYF; cdr3_nt: TGTGCCACCAGCAGGAGGGACAGGGGGTCTGGAAACACCATATATTTT
v_call: TRBV6-8; j_call: TRBJ2-2; d_call: NA; clone_size: NA; cdr3_aa: CAHSFGVAGELFF; cdr3_nt: TGTGCCCATAGCTTTGGGGTAGCCGGGGAGCTGTTTTTT
v_call: TRBV11-3; j_call: TRBJ2-5; d_call: TRBD2; clone_size: few; cdr3_aa: CASSRPGLAGVETQYF; cdr3_nt: TGTGCCAGCAGCCGTCCGGGACTAGCGGGAGTAGAGACCCAGTACTTC
v_call: TRBV9; j_call: TRBJ2-7; d_call: TRBD2; clone_size: NA; cdr3_aa: CASSSSGGLAGAYEQYF; cdr3_nt: TGTGCCAGCAGCTCTAGCGGGGGACTAGCGGGCGCCTACGAGCAGTACTTC
v_call: TRBV6-8; j_call: TRBJ1-1; d_call: NA; clone_size: few; cdr3_aa: CAISERGTTEAFF; cdr3_nt: TGTGCCATCAGCGAGCGAGGAACCACTGAAGCTTTCTTT
v_call: TRBV15; j_call: TRBJ1-3; d_call: NA; clone_size: few; cdr3_aa: CATSRDRGSGNTIYF; cdr3_nt: TGTGCCACCAGCAGAGATCGGGGCTCTGGAAACACCATATATTTT
v_call: TRBV9; j_call: TRBJ2-7; d_call: NA; clone_size: NA; cdr3_aa: CASSVVTYGEQYF; cdr3_nt: TGTGCCAGCAGCGTAGTAACGTATGGGGAGCAGTACTTC
v_call: TRBV5-1; j_call: TRBJ2-3; d_call: NA; clone_size: once; cdr3_aa: CASSGGYGTDTQYF; cdr3_nt: TGCGCCAGCAGCGGGGGGTACGGCACAGATACGCAGTATTTT
v_call: TRBV11-3; j_call: TRBJ2-1; d_call: NA; clone_size: NA; cdr3_aa: CASSLVNRVGEQFF; cdr3_nt: TGTGCCAGCAGCTTAGTCAATAGAGTCGGTGAGCAGTTCTTC
v_call: TRBV11-3; j_call: TRBJ2-1; d_call: NA; clone_size: few; cdr3_aa: CASRPETHSITPNEQFF; cdr3_nt: TGTGCCAGCAGACCCGAAACCCATTCGATCACCCCCAATGAGCAGTTCTTC
v_call: TRBV29-1; j_call: TRBJ2-5; d_call: NA; clone_size: NA; cdr3_aa: CSVNPVVGETQYF; cdr3_nt: TGCAGCGTGAATCCGGTAGTCGGAGAGACCCAGTACTTC
v_call: TRBV30; j_call: TRBJ1-1; d_call: NA; clone_size: NA; cdr3_aa: CAWSVLGLGGEAFF; cdr3_nt: TGTGCCTGGAGTGTACTGGGCCTCGGCGGGGAAGCTTTCTTT
v_call: TRBV6-8; j_call: TRBJ1-1; d_call: TRBD1; clone_size: large; cdr3_aa: CASSVTLQGEAFF; cdr3_nt: TGTGCCAGCAGTGTGACTCTACAGGGGGAAGCTTTCTTT
v_call: TRBV29-1; j_call: TRBJ2-7; d_call: NA; clone_size: few; cdr3_aa: CSVQTATRGEQYF; cdr3_nt: TGCAGCGTTCAGACAGCCACCAGGGGTGAGCAGTACTTC